One sample yielded the 2 T cell receptor beta chains listed below, sequenced in a study of T cell repertoires in breast cancer (dated by TCRdb to 2016 to 2017). Libraries were constructed by emulsion pairing. The instrument was an Illumina MiSeq. A second nested PCR with blocking oligos suppressed unpaired genes, then a third nested PCR added Illumina adaptors and barcodes. TCRdb redid the processing of the public reads, applying fastp at Q25 and MiXCR, and retained in-frame beta chains. Entries are consolidated by CDR3 protein sequence, retaining the most common genes and DNA. The sample yields approximately 40,000 distinct CDR3 sequences; about 41% were counted once. Of the sample, approximately 57% is held by the ten largest clones. Paired alpha-beta TCRs of CD8+ T cells were analyzed using an expanded emulsion RT-PCR method with primers for all TCR V genes. Sample: CD8+ T cells. These TCRs come from a pool of human donors with breast cancer or a healthy control (not recorded which).

A remark on this clonotype: As the CDR3 is not closed by the conserved phenylalanine or tryptophan, this likely results from a read error. This chain connects TRBV5-1 to TRBJ2-3; D unclear. From germline, CDR1 is SGHRS and CDR2 YFSETQ. The CDR3 runs to 14 residues. The germline V and J ends were trimmed by 2 bases and 2 bases, with 9 bases remaining between them. CDR3 nucleotide sequence: TGCGCCAGCAGCTTCGGGCAGCCCACAGATACGCAGTATCTT. Translated, it gives CASSFGQPTDTQYL.

This clonotype was detected a few times. The chain employs TRBV5-1 and TRBJ2-3; D gene ambiguous. Trimming pared 0 bases from V and 4 bases from J, leaving 6 bases between. The CDR3 loop spans 13 amino acids. Germline assignment: CDR1 SGHRS and CDR2 YFSETQ. CDR3 loop: CASSLEVSDTQYF. The CDR3 bases are TGCGCCAGCAGCTTGGAAGTTTCAGATACGCAGTATTTT.